This T cell receptor (beta chain) was captured by sequencing in a study of T cells in Graves' hyperthyroidism and ophthalmopathy (dated by TCRdb to the late 2010s). About the full investigation: Peripheral blood samples were taken at initial diagnosis, before any treatment was given. To identify TCR V-J signatures that set the groups apart, the researchers used a discovery cohort of 100 patients, made up of fewer than 50 with Graves' ophthalmopathy and some 60 with stable Graves' hyperthyroidism. Prospective prediction of ophthalmopathy was tested in an independent validation cohort consisting of 18 to 20 hyperthyroidism patients and some 15 patients who later progressed to ophthalmopathy. The 90 to 100 discovery patients were randomly divided into training and test sets at a 7:3 ratio. Thyroid tissue and blood T-cell repertoires from more than five Graves' hyperthyroidism patients were also compared in the study. Following sampling, methimazole starting at 30 mg daily was given to hyperthyroidism patients, and high-dose intravenous methylprednisolone was given to ophthalmopathy patients. The paper describes TCR Vbeta CDR3 sequencing of 135 peripheral blood samples, made up of some 40 ophthalmopathy patients, over 70 hyperthyroidism patients and some 17 progressor patients.

CDR1 and CDR2, looked up from the germline V gene, are SGHNT and YENEEA. From the cysteine up to the phenylalanine, the CDR3 has a length of 15 residues. Only the CDR3 DNA stays, 45 bases, in frame from base 1. Relative to germline, V is missing 1 base and J is missing 2 bases, with 4 bases of the junction outside any gene match. Hyperthyroidism patients were aged 18 to 65 years and newly diagnosed, with disease duration of less than 2 months. The study excluded patients with uncontrolled infections, other autoimmune diseases, pregnancy or lactation. Diagnoses relied on clinical symptoms, serum thyroxine and TRAb, thyroid ultrasound and orbital computed tomography. Blood from progressor patients was collected at the time of first diagnosis with hyperthyroidism, before any ophthalmopathy symptoms had appeared. Ficoll-Paque density gradient centrifugation was used to isolate PBMCs from 10 ml of fresh peripheral blood. Progressor patients were initially diagnosed with Graves' hyperthyroidism and developed ophthalmopathy during follow-up. Total RNA was extracted with Trizol reagent, and quality was checked on an Agilent 2100 Bioanalyzer.

TCR beta CDR3 regions were amplified from RNA transcripts. A first-round RT-PCR of the TCR CDR3 used the HTBI primer set with the Qiagen OneStep RT-PCR kit. Libraries were constructed in a second round of multiplex PCR, after which size selection and purification were carried out. The libraries were sequenced on an Illumina HiSeq2000 using paired-end 100 bp reads. For the original study's pipeline: SOAPnuke was used to process the raw data, with reads discarded if the reads contained adapters or uncalled bases, had a mean Phred below 15, or lacked an exact constant-primer or identifier match. COPE v1.2.5 was used to merge high-quality paired reads, and clonotypes were defined as unique nucleotide sequences. Clonotypes were aligned to IMGT TRBV, TRBD and TRBJ reference segments using MiTCR v1.1. Analysis was restricted to V-J combinations with a frequency above 0.0001, which covered about 99% of repertoires. The TCS score was defined as the ratio of F50 (clonal expansion) to E x V (chaos), calculated using BLOSUM62-based TCRdist between CDR3 peptides within each V-J. Welch's t-statistics and random forest reduced just over 500 V-J features to under 15, which were used in a naive Bayes classifier (R e1071). The public reads were run again by TCRdb, first through fastp at Q25 and then through MiXCR, and only productive beta chains were kept. Each entry is one CDR3 protein sequence, shown with its most common DNA and genes. TCRdb, rather than the study authors, made the V and J calls. In this sample the table shows hundreds of thousands of distinct CDR3 sequences, 14% of which occur a single time. The biggest ten clones account for around 5.4% of the sample.

There are many counts of this clonotype. The specificity of this receptor is unknown. One base away there is no much larger clone; base qualities are not given. What the study reported, not specific to this receptor: In validation, the model predicted progression to ophthalmopathy a median of 6.5 months before onset, with roughly 70% sensitivity and 72.22% specificity. Most expanded thyroid clonotypes (frequency above 0.001) were also found in blood, which suggests that blood repertoires may mirror thyroid immune responses. A 13 V-J signature model separated ophthalmopathy from stable hyperthyroidism, with 87.88% sensitivity and about 81% specificity in cross-validation and 80%/75% in testing. No statistical method was used to set the sample size in advance, and investigators knew the group allocation.

Input material: blood. This sequence was found in a woman aged 30 to 39 with Graves' hyperthyroidism that later progressed to Graves' ophthalmopathy. Here the chain combines TRBV11-3 and TRBJ2-7; the junction holds 8 bases that match TRBD1. The CDR3 corresponds to CASSLASTGAYEQYF. The DNA reads TGTGCCAGCAGCTTAGCCTCGACAGGGGCCTACGAGCAGTACTTC.